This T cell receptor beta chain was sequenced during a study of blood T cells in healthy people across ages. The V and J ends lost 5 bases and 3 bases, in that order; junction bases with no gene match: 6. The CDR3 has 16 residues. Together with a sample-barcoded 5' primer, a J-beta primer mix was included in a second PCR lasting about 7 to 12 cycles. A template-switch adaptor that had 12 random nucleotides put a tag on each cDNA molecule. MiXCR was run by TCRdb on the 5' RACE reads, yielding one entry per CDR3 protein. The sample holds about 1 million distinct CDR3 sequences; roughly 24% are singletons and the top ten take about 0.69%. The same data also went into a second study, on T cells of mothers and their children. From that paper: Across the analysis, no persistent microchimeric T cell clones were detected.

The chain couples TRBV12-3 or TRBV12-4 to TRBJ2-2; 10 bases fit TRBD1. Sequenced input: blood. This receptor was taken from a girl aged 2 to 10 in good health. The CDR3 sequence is CASSPGQGSDTGELFF. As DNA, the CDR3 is TGTGCCAGCAGTCCGGGACAGGGGTCGGACACCGGGGAGCTGTTTTTT.